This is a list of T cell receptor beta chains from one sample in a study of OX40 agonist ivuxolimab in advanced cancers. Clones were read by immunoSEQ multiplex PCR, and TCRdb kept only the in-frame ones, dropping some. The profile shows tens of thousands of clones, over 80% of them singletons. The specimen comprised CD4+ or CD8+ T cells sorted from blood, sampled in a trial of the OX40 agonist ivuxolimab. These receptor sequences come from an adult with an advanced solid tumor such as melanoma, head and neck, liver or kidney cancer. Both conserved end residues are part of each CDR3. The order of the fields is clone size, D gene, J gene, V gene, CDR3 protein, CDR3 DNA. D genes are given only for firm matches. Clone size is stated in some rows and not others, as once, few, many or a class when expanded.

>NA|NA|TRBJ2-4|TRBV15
CATSIGIAKNIQYF
TGTGCCACCAGCATAGGGATAGCCAAAAACATTCAGTACTTC
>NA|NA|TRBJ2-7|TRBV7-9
CASSFSGTSYEQYF
TGTGCCAGCAGCTTTTCCGGGACCTCCTACGAGCAGTACTTC
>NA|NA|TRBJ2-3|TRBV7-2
CASSLAFGPDTQYF
TGTGCCAGCAGCTTAGCGTTCGGGCCAGATACGCAGTATTTT
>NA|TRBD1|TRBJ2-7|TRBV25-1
CASSGTGSYEQYF
TGTGCCAGCAGTGGGACAGGATCCTACGAGCAGTACTTC
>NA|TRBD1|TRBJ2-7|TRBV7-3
CASSLGTEGEQYF
TGTGCCAGCAGCTTAGGGACAGAAGGCGAGCAGTACTTC
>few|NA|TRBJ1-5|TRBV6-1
CASSEAFWDQPQHF
TGTGCCAGCAGTGAAGCGTTCTGGGATCAGCCCCAGCATTTT
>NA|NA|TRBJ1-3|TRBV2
CASSEALSLNSGNTIYF
TGTGCCAGCAGTGAAGCGCTTTCGCTGAACTCTGGAAACACCATATATTTT
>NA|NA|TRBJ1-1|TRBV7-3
CASSPGLVTEAFF
TGTGCCAGCAGCCCAGGGTTGGTCACTGAAGCTTTCTTT
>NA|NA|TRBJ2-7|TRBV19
CASSISVFSYEQYF
TGTGCCAGTAGTATCAGCGTTTTCTCCTACGAGCAGTACTTC
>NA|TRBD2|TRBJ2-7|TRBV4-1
CASSPRLAGGSEQYF
TGCGCCAGCAGCCCCCGACTAGCGGGAGGGTCCGAGCAGTACTTC
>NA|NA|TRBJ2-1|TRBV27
CASSFGGSIYNEQFF
TGTGCCAGCAGTTTCGGCGGGTCGATATACAATGAGCAGTTCTTC
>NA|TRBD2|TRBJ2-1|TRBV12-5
CASGFAPTSGFSNEQFF
TGTGCTAGTGGTTTTGCTCCGACTAGCGGGTTTAGCAATGAGCAGTTCTTC
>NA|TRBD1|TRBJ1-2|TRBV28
CASSLPGTGTRGYTF
TGTGCCAGCAGTCTGCCCGGGACAGGTACGCGTGGCTACACCTTC
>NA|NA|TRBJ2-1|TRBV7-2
CASRGTAMGGEQFF
TGTGCCAGCAGAGGGACTGCCATGGGCGGTGAGCAGTTCTTC
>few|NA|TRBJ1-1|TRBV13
CASSQTGEAFF
TGTGCCAGCAGCCAAACTGGAGAAGCTTTCTTT
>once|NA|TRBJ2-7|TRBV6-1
CASRPSGPAYEQYF
TGTGCCAGCAGACCGAGCGGGCCGGCCTACGAGCAGTACTTC
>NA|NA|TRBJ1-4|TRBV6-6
CASSPDLSTNEKLFF
TGTGCCAGCAGTCCGGATCTTTCGACTAATGAAAAACTGTTTTTT
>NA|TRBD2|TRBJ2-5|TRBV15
CATSRAGEGRETQYF
TGTGCCACCAGCAGAGCGGGGGAGGGCCGGGAGACCCAGTACTTC
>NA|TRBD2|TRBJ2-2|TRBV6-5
CASSLGLAGTGELFF
TGTGCCAGCAGCCTCGGACTAGCGGGCACCGGGGAGCTGTTTTTT
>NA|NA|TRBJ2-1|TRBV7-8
CASSVVQGLSYNEQFF
TGTGCCAGCAGCGTAGTGCAGGGCCTCTCCTACAATGAGCAGTTCTTC
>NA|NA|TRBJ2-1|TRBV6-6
CASSGLGGYNEQFF
TGTGCCAGCAGTGGACTAGGGGGATACAATGAGCAGTTCTTC
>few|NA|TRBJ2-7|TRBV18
CASSRQEAGSSYEQYF
TGTGCCAGCTCACGGCAGGAAGCGGGTAGCTCCTACGAGCAGTACTTC
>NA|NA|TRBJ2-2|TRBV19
CASSMGGHTAGELFF
TGTGCCAGTAGTATGGGAGGACACACGGCCGGGGAGCTGTTTTTT
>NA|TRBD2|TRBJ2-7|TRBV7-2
CASSSLAGGRNEQYF
TGTGCCAGCAGCTCCCTAGCGGGAGGGCGCAACGAGCAGTACTTC
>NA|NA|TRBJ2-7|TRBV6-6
CASSYRGREEQYF
TGTGCCAGCAGTTACAGGGGGAGGGAAGAGCAGTACTTC
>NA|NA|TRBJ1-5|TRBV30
CAWSFSPRWGDQPQHF
TGTGCCTGGAGTTTCTCCCCGCGGTGGGGGGATCAGCCCCAGCATTTT
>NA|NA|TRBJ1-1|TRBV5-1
CASSLVLRGPLNTEAFF
TGCGCCAGCAGCTTGGTCCTCAGGGGCCCCTTGAACACTGAAGCTTTCTTT
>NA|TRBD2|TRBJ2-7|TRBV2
CASGQGLAGGNEQYF
TGTGCCAGCGGGCAGGGACTAGCGGGAGGGAACGAGCAGTACTTC
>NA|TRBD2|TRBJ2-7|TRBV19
CASSITSGVSYEQYF
TGTGCCAGTTCCATTACTAGCGGGGTCTCCTACGAGCAGTACTTC
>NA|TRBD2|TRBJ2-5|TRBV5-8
CASSSGLAGAQETQYF
TGTGCCAGCAGCTCGGGACTAGCGGGCGCGCAAGAGACCCAGTACTTC
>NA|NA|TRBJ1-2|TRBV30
CAWSPIRGGYGYTF
TGTGCCTGGAGTCCTATCCGCGGGGGCTATGGCTACACCTTC
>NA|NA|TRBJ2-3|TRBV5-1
CASSSEGGSTDTQYF
TGCGCCAGCAGCTCCGAGGGGGGGAGCACAGATACGCAGTATTTT
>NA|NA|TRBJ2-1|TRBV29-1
CSVSGRRSGEQFF
TGCAGCGTTAGTGGGAGGCGGTCTGGGGAGCAGTTCTTC
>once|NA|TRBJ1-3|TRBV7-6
CASSSPPGGSSGNTIYF
TGTGCCAGCAGCTCACCTCCCGGAGGGAGCTCTGGAAACACCATATATTTT
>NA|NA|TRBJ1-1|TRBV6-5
CASSYPVAFF
TGTGCCAGCAGTTACCCTGTGGCTTTCTTT
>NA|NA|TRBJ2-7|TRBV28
CASSPSGTSYEQYF
TGTGCCAGCAGCCCAAGCGGAACCTCCTACGAGCAGTACTTC
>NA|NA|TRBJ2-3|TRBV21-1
CASTTTKAGQGATDTQYF
TGTGCCAGCACCACCACAAAGGCAGGACAGGGGGCAACAGATACGCAGTATTTT
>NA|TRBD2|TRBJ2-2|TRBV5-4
CASSPGLAGVPGELFF
TGTGCCAGCAGCCCGGGACTAGCGGGAGTCCCCGGGGAGCTGTTTTTT
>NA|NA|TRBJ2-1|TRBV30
CAWTSSNYNEQFF
TGTGCCTGGACATCTAGCAACTACAATGAGCAGTTCTTC
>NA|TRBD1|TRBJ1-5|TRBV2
CASSDRGASQPQHF
TGTGCCAGCAGTGACAGGGGGGCGAGTCAGCCCCAGCATTTT
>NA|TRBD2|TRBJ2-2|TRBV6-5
CAARGLAGRGELFF
TGTGCCGCTAGGGGACTAGCGGGAAGGGGGGAGCTGTTTTTT
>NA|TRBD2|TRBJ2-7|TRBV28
CASSLGDYHYEQYF
TGTGCCAGCAGTTTAGGGGACTACCATTACGAGCAGTACTTC
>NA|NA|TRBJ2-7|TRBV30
CAWRDQGAFYEQYF
TGTGCCTGGAGAGATCAAGGGGCATTCTACGAGCAGTACTTC
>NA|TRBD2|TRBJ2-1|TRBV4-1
CASSLRLAGFAEQFF
TGCGCCAGCAGCCTTCGACTAGCGGGATTCGCTGAGCAGTTCTTC
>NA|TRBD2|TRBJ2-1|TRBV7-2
CASSLSSGQYNEQFF
TGTGCCAGCAGCTTATCTAGCGGACAATACAATGAGCAGTTCTTC
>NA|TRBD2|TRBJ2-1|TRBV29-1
CSVGGTRYNEQFF
TGCAGCGTTGGAGGGACTAGATACAATGAGCAGTTCTTC